The 2 T cell receptor beta chains below all came from one sample that was sequenced in a study of T cell responses to AZD1222 COVID-19 vaccine. Assay used: immunoSEQ multiplex PCR; TCRdb lists only in-frame clones, some missing. The sample records about 180,000 clones, approximately 92% being singletons. Sample: peripheral blood, taken on day 0 of AZD1222 vaccination. The receptors come from an adult in good health.

This clone was seen only a few times. This chain joins TRBV7-8 and TRBJ2-7; 10 bases are shared with TRBD1. V lost 5 bases and J lost 4; bases outside the gene matches: 14. CDR3 length equals 17 residues. Germline lookup yields CDR1 SGHVS and CDR2 FQNEAQ. The CDR3 coding sequence is TGTGCCAGCAGCATTAGGACCGCTGGACAGGGGGGTTACGAGCAGTACGTC. This translates into CASSIRTAGQGGYEQYV.

V and J are TRBV28 and TRBJ2-7, with 7 bases aligning to TRBD1. CDR1 MDHEN and CDR2 SYDVKM come from the germline V gene. The CDR3 runs 14 residues. Trimming at V came to 6 bases and at J to 3 bases, leaving 8 bases not matched to a gene. CDR3 nucleotides: TGTGCCAGCAGGCCCGGACAGGCCGTCTACGAGCAGTACTTC. This encodes CASRPGQAVYEQYF.